The 20 T cell receptor beta chains presented below share a single source sample, sequenced in a study of CD8+ T cells in alopecia areata. The pooled cutaneous lymph node cells were sorted using several markers (CD4, CD8alpha, NKG2D, NKG2ACE and others). Extracted from the samples, RNA was reverse transcribed into cDNA to serve as the sequencing template. Profiled with immunoSEQ multiplex PCR; TCRdb holds only in-frame clones, not every one. The table lists about 270,000 clones, with no singletons. The sample was CD4+ T cells sorted from a lymph node. The receptors here all came from a C3H/HeJ mouse with alopecia areata. Strain haplotype at MHC: H2-k.

For this clone: Mouse gene names apply. The missing CDR3 end, 4 residues past where the read stops, is filled in from the germline J gene. This chain links TRBV1 with TRBJ2-3; 8 bases align to TRBD1. The CDR3 length is 15 residues. CDR1 is NSQYPW and CDR2 is LRSPGD in the germline V gene (reference sequence). Unmatched junction bases numbered 6, after V lost 6 bases and J lost 1 base. CDR3 loop: CTCSGAGGGAETLYF. Partial CDR3 DNA: TGCACCTGCAGCGGGGCAGGGGGCGGTGCAGAA.

To note about this clone: Genes here carry mouse names. With the read ending 4 residues before the CDR3 end, the germline J gene is used to fill in that end. Other DNA sequences in this sample translate to the same CDR3. This sequence joins TRBV5 and TRBJ1-1, with 7 nucleotides matching TRBD1. Germline-derived CDR1 and CDR2 are LGHNA and YNLKQL (reference sequence). CDR3 size: 14 residues. Unmatched junction bases numbered 2, after V lost 0 bases and J lost 4 bases. The CDR3 protein is CASSQDRGGTEVFF. The sequenced CDR3 bases are TGTGCCAGCAGCCAAGACAGGGGGGGCACA.

This clone appeared a few times. Gene names are mouse gene names. The CDR3 is cut off 4 residues early in the read; its end comes from the germline J gene. This sequence joins TRBV19 and TRBJ2-5; a weak D match, TRBD1 (6 bases). CDR1 is FNHDT and CDR2 is SITEND in the germline V gene (reference sequence). The V and J ends lost 2 bases and 0 bases respectively, with 10 bases between them. The CDR3 is 15 residues long. CDR3: CASSIGTKNQDTQYF. CDR3 DNA, as far as it was read: TGTGCCAGCAGTATCGGGACAAAAAACCAAGAC.

For this clone: The listed genes are named as in mouse. The read halts 4 residues ahead of the CDR3 end, with the missing end drawn from the germline J gene. Other DNA sequences from this sample encode an identical CDR3 as well. This chain links TRBV13-1 with TRBJ2-7; the D gene is possibly TRBD2 (5 bases). Germline values: CDR1 NSHNY, CDR2 SYGAGN. There are 14 residues in the CDR3. The ends were cut back, 0 bases at V and 0 bases at J, with 7 bases in the middle. The DNA read from the CDR3 is TGTGCCAGCAGTGATGGCCTGGGCTCCTAT. It specifies CASSDGLGSY. From start to end, the CDR3 is CASSDGLGSYEQYF.

As concerns this clone: The gene names given are mouse names. The read ends 4 residues shy of where the CDR3 ends; the end is completed using the germline J gene. The chain uses TRBV19 and TRBJ2-5, with D uncertain. Germline V gives CDR1 FNHDT, CDR2 SITEND (reference sequence). Deletions cut 2 bases from V and 3 bases from J, with 10 bases between. The CDR3 has 14 amino acids. CDR3 sequence reads: CASSISQQQDTQYF. The sequenced CDR3 bases are TGTGCCAGCAGTATTTCACAGCAACAAGAC.

This clone was counted between two and nine times. Gene names are mouse gene names. The read terminates 4 residues before the CDR3 end, so the remaining end is supplied by the germline J gene. The chain is built from TRBV13-1 and TRBJ2-1; no clear D. From germline, CDR1 is NSHNY and CDR2 SYGAGN. This CDR3 has 14 amino acids. The V gene lost 0 bases and the J gene lost 0 bases, with 4 bases spanning the gap. The CDR3 region is CASSDVSNYAEQFF. The covered CDR3 bases are TGTGCCAGCAGTGATGTCAGTAACTATGCT.

As to this clone: Gene names denote mouse genes. The CDR3 end lies 4 residues beyond the end of the read and is filled in from the germline J gene. Other DNA sequences in this specimen translate into the identical CDR3. The V call is TRBV13-1, the J call TRBJ2-3; D is perhaps TRBD2 (5 bases). The V and J ends lost 0 bases and 0 bases respectively, with 8 bases between them. The CDR3 has 15 residues. Germline values: CDR1 NSHNY, CDR2 SYGAGN. The DNA read from the CDR3 is TGTGCCAGCAGTGATGCGTGGGGTAGTGCAGAA. As protein: CASSDAWGSAE. The CDR3 in full is CASSDAWGSAETLYF.

This clone has only a few counts. Gene names denote mouse genes. The sequenced fragment ends 4 residues before the CDR3 boundary, so the rest is inferred from the germline J gene. The chain recombines TRBV1 with TRBJ1-1, with a possible D match to TRBD1 (6 bases). Trimming cost V 1 base and J 3 bases, with 9 bases left between them. The germline V gene encodes CDR1 NSQYPW and CDR2 LRSPGD (reference sequence). The CDR3 has 14 residues. The CDR3 bases that were read are TGCACCTGCAGTGCAGTGCCAGGGGACACA. Protein product: CTCSAVPGDT. Given in full, the CDR3 is CTCSAVPGDTEVFF.

This clone has more than one count but fewer than ten. Genes and germline come from the mouse. The sequenced fragment ends 4 residues before the CDR3 boundary, so the rest is inferred from the germline J gene. The identical CDR3 is also encoded by other nucleotide sequences in the sample. The chain has TRBV13-2 and TRBJ2-5, with TRBD2 matching 7 bases. Germline trimming cut 1 base from V and 1 base from J; bases unmatched to any gene: 0. CDR3 length: 14 amino acids. The germline gives CDR1 NNHNN, CDR2 SYGAGS (reference sequence). The CDR3 reads CASGDWGDQDTQYF. CDR3 bases read: TGTGCCAGCGGTGATTGGGGGGACCAAGAC.

As concerns this clone: The gene names here belong to mouse. With the read ending 4 residues before the CDR3 end, the germline J gene is used to fill in that end. This sample also contains other DNA sequences that code for the same CDR3. The rearrangement links TRBV1 to TRBJ2-3; TRBD2 agrees at 7 bases. This CDR3 is 16 amino acids long. Germline assignment: CDR1 NSQYPW and CDR2 LRSPGD (reference sequence). Losses at the gene ends were 1 base for V and 0 bases for J; bases not matched to a gene: 4. The CDR3 is CTCSAVGGSSAETLYF. The sequenced CDR3 bases are TGCACCTGCAGTGCAGTTGGGGGGTCGAGTGCAGAA.

This clone was observed at least ten times. The genes and germline here are from mouse. The CDR3 goes on 4 residues after the read ends, and that part is filled in from the germline J gene. The rearrangement uses TRBV13-1 and TRBJ2-2; D is undetermined. The CDR3 totals 14 residues. V lost 3 bases and J 1 base, leaving 7 bases between the germline ends. CDR1 and CDR2 from the germline V gene are NSHNY and SYGAGN. The CDR3 spells CASSATQNTGQLYF. The sequenced CDR3 bases are TGTGCCAGCAGTGCGACACAAAACACCGGG.

This clone was counted between two and nine times. The gene names here belong to mouse. The read gets to within 4 residues of the CDR3 end, and the germline J gene fills in the rest. Other DNA sequences within the sample encode an identical CDR3. The chain couples TRBV5 to TRBJ2-1; 12 nucleotides agree with TRBD2. The germline V gene has CDR1 LGHNA and CDR2 YNLKQL (reference sequence). Trimming took 3 bases from V and 3 from J; bases not matched to a gene: 0. This CDR3 has 15 amino acids. CDR3 DNA (partial): TGTGCCAGCAGCCAGACTGGGGGGGCCTATGCT. Translated, it gives CASSQTGGAYA. The CDR3 in its entirety is CASSQTGGAYAEQFF.

This clone was found a few times. A much larger clone sits a single nucleotide away, making a read error possible. The gene symbols are mouse symbols. The read ends 4 residues early relative to the CDR3; the germline J gene fills the gap. The sample has other DNA sequences that encode this CDR3 too. The V gene is TRBV13-1, the J gene TRBJ2-2; TRBD1 matches 8 bases. The CDR3 extends over 14 amino acids. V gave up 5 bases and J gave up 1 base; unmatched junction bases: 1. CDR1 is NSHNY, CDR2 SYGAGN, per germline. The CDR3 reads CASRDRENTGQLYF. CDR3 bases read: TGTGCCAGCAGGGACAGGGAAAACACCGGG.

This clone was seen only a few times. Gene names and germline match the mouse. The CDR3 end falls 4 residues outside the read, so it is completed with the germline J gene. The chain combines TRBV13-3 with TRBJ2-3; 11 bases are a match to TRBD2. Unmatched junction bases numbered 6, after V lost 3 bases and J lost 3 bases. CDR1 is NNHDY and CDR2 is SYVADS in the germline V gene. This CDR3 contains 16 residues. The CDR3 sequence is CASSARTGGRAETLYF. CDR3 bases read: TGTGCCAGCAGTGCCCGGACTGGGGGGAGAGCAGAA.

A few counts support this clone. Each gene name is a mouse one. The DNA ends 4 residues before the CDR3 does, and the rest of the CDR3 is filled in from the germline J gene. Other DNA sequences in the same sample also yield this CDR3. The chain employs TRBV5 and TRBJ2-5; D is possibly TRBD2 (6 bases). CDR1 and CDR2 (germline): LGHNA, YNLKQL (reference sequence). The CDR3 contains 14 residues. Deletions cut 0 bases from V and 3 bases from J, with 7 bases between. CDR3 sequence reads: CASSQETGQDTQYF. The covered CDR3 bases are TGTGCCAGCAGCCAAGAGACTGGACAAGAC.

In regard to this clone: Germline and genes here are mouse. The CDR3 goes on 4 residues after the read ends, and that part is filled in from the germline J gene. Other DNA sequences in this sample translate to the same CDR3. V gene TRBV1 combines with J gene TRBJ2-1, with a possible D match to TRBD1 (6 bases). Trimming removed 6 bases from V and 1 base from J, with 10 bases in between. The CDR3 consists of 14 residues. Germline V gene lookup returns CDR1 NSQYPW and CDR2 LRSPGD (reference sequence). CDR3 DNA (partial): TGCACCTGCAGACCGGGACAAAACTATGCT. Its protein is CTCRPGQNYA. The CDR3, in full, reads CTCRPGQNYAEQFF.

Comment on this clone: Gene names denote mouse genes. The CDR3 is cut off 4 residues early in the read; its end comes from the germline J gene. The J gene is TRBJ2-3, the V gene TRBV14, with D possibly TRBD1 on 6 matching bases. The CDR3 covers 16 residues. The ends were cut back, 2 bases at V and 0 bases at J, with 13 bases in the middle. CDR1 SGHDT and CDR2 FRDEAV come from the germline V gene. The sequenced part of the CDR3 DNA is TGTGCCAGCAGTTTATATGGGACATCTAGTGCAGAA. As protein: CASSLYGTSSAE. The entire CDR3 sequence reads CASSLYGTSSAETLYF.

With respect to this clone: Gene and germline names: mouse. The CDR3 extends 3 residues past the end of the read, so its final part is completed from the germline J gene. The chain is built from TRBV19 and TRBJ1-6; 12 bases fit TRBD1. TRBJ1-6 is labeled an ORF, and its function is uncertain. Germline lookup yields CDR1 FNHDT and CDR2 SITEND (reference sequence). V lost 3 bases to trimming and J lost 11 bases; unmatched junction nucleotides: 3. This CDR3 is 14 amino acids long. The CDR3 loop is CASSTGQGATPLYF. Incomplete CDR3 DNA: TGTGCCAGCAGTACGGGACAGGGGGCGACGCCC.

In its sample, this clone was seen a few times. The gene symbols are mouse symbols. The read stops 4 residues short of the end of the CDR3; the missing end is completed from the germline J gene. The rearrangement uses TRBV13-1 and TRBJ1-2; the match to TRBD1 covers 10 bases. Losses at the gene ends were 3 bases for V and 4 bases for J; bases not matched to a gene: 6. Germline V gene data show CDR1 as NSHNY and CDR2 as SYGAGN. The CDR3 covers 15 residues. The CDR3 loop reads CASSAGTGVGSDYTF. The CDR3 DNA, read in part, is TGTGCCAGCAGTGCCGGGACAGGGGTTGGCTCC.

As for this clone: The genes and germline here are from mouse. The sequenced fragment ends 4 residues before the CDR3 boundary, so the rest is inferred from the germline J gene. V and J are TRBV17 and TRBJ2-7; 11 nucleotides match TRBD1. CDR3 length equals 14 residues. The V gene's germline CDR1 is MNHDT and CDR2 YYDKIL. J gave up 3 bases and V 5 bases, and 3 bases lay outside the gene matches. The CDR3 region is CASSGGTGGYEQYF. The DNA read from the CDR3 is TGTGCTAGCAGTGGGGGGACAGGGGGCTAT.